This TCR beta chain was sequenced in a study of tissue T cells after allogeneic stem cell transplantation. Comment on this clone: Genes and germline are mouse. The CDR3 end falls 1 residue outside the read, so it is completed with the germline J gene.

J lost 2 bases, V lost 4 bases, and 3 bases had no gene match. This CDR3 has 14 residues. Germline CDR1 LGHNA, CDR2 YSYQKL. Stated time point: mouse harvest day 7 after allogeneic transplant. Each mouse received 10^7 T-cell-depleted marrow cells plus 10^6 splenic CD5+ T cells by tail vein. Method: immunoSEQ multiplex PCR; TCRdb's copy keeps in-frame clones and lacks some. The sample records 7,500 to 9,000 clones, 45% to 50% being singletons. J is TRBJ1-2 and V is TRBV2, with TRBD1 matching 8 bases. The sample taken for sequencing was gut tissue. The receptor was derived from a female BALB/c mouse given C57BL/6 T cells with graft-versus-host disease after an allogeneic hematopoietic cell transplant. CDR3 sequence: CASSPTGVNSDYTF. Incomplete CDR3 DNA: TGTGCCAGCAGCCCGACAGGGGTGAACTCCGACTACACC.